The 8 T cell receptor beta chains below were found in one sample sequenced in a study of blood T cell repertoires in COVID-19. The repertoire was sequenced with immunoSEQ multiplex PCR; TCRdb's copy has only in-frame clones and lacks some. The sample shows about 230,000 clones, about 79% of them seen only once. Sample: peripheral blood. Receptor source: a man between 35 and 55 years old who had recovered from COVID-19.

The chain recombines TRBV5-1 with TRBJ2-3; TRBD2 is a possible D gene (6 bases). The CDR3 has 13 amino acids. The V end lost 4 bases, the J end lost 4 bases, and 10 bases lay between the germline ends. The germline CDR1 and CDR2 sequences are SGHRS and YFSETQ. For the CDR3, the DNA is TGCGCCAGCAGCAGCGGGCGCGCAGATACGCAGTATTTT. It codes for CASSSGRADTQYF.

This clone was picked up one time. This chain connects TRBV6-2 or TRBV6-3 to TRBJ1-1; 7 nucleotides match TRBD1. With V trimmed by 4 bases and J by 6 bases, 11 bases remained unmatched. CDR3 size: 15 residues. Germline V lookup: CDR1 MNHEY, CDR2 SVGEGT. CDR3 sequence reads: CASSSPYRGDSEAFF. In nucleotides, the CDR3 is TGTGCCAGCAGTTCCCCCTACAGGGGAGATTCTGAAGCTTTCTTT.

This clone was recorded once. V and J are TRBV2 and TRBJ2-7, with D maybe TRBD1 (5 bases). The CDR3 runs 13 residues. V was shortened by 7 bases and J by 10 bases, with 20 bases between the two germline ends. Germline assignment: CDR1 SNHLY and CDR2 FYNNEI. CDR3 amino acids: CASKEDTTTKQYF. The CDR3 DNA reads TGTGCCAGCAAAGAGGACACTACTACGAAACAGTACTTC. The whole variable domain, remainder taken from reference TRBV2 and TRBJ2-7, is EPEVTQTPSHQVTQMGQEVILRCVPISNHLYFYWYRQILGQKVEFLVSFYNNEISEKSEIFDDQFSVERPDGSNFTLKIRSTKLEDSAMYFCASKEDTTTKQYFGPGTRLTVT.

Points on this clone: This may arise from a read error, as a much more abundant clone is one base away. The sample carries other DNA sequences with the same CDR3. The genes are TRBV3-1 (or the pseudogene TRBV3-2) and TRBJ2-1; 8 positions match TRBD2. There are 15 residues in the CDR3. Germline CDR1 and CDR2: LGHDT and YNNKEL (reference sequence). The CDR3 loop is CASSQASGRGTEQFF. CDR3 DNA: TGTGCCAGTAGCCAAGCCAGCGGGAGAGGCACTGAGCAGTTCTTC.

The V call is TRBV6-5, the J call TRBJ2-7; D may be TRBD2 (6 bases). The germline V gene has CDR1 MNHEY and CDR2 SVGAGI. Trimming stripped 5 bases from V and 5 bases from J, with 19 bases between. The CDR3 totals 15 residues. The CDR3, as DNA: TGTGCCAGCAGTCCTACCGGGTCCTGGAGGGACGAGCAGTACTTC. Translation gives CASSPTGSWRDEQYF.

The rearrangement joins TRBV7-2 to TRBJ2-7; 7 bases agree with TRBD2. V lost 2 bases and J lost 3; bases outside the gene matches: 4. Germline values: CDR1 SGHTA, CDR2 FQGNSA. This CDR3 has 14 residues. CDR3 loop: CASSLRGGSYEQYF. The CDR3 DNA reads as TGTGCCAGCAGCTTACGGGGCGGGAGCTACGAGCAGTACTTC.

There are a few counts of this clone. CDR3 loop: CASSPRDYDTGELFF. CDR3 DNA: TGCGCCAGCAGCCCCCGGGACTACGACACCGGGGAGCTGTTTTTT. The chain employs TRBV4-1 and TRBJ2-2; TRBD2 matches at 7 bases. Trimming took 4 bases from V and 3 from J; bases not matched to a gene: 5. Germline V gene sequence: CDR1 MGHRA, CDR2 YSYEKL. The length of the CDR3 is 15 residues.

This clone was recorded only once. The chain uses TRBV9 and TRBJ2-6, with D hard to call. V dropped 0 bases and J dropped 2 bases, with 6 bases sitting between them. The CDR3 totals 15 residues. Per the germline V gene, CDR1 is SGDLS and CDR2 is YYNGEE. The CDR3 nucleotides read TGTGCCAGCAGCGTAGAACTCCCTGGGGCCAACGTCCTGACTTTC. This sequence encodes CASSVELPGANVLTF.